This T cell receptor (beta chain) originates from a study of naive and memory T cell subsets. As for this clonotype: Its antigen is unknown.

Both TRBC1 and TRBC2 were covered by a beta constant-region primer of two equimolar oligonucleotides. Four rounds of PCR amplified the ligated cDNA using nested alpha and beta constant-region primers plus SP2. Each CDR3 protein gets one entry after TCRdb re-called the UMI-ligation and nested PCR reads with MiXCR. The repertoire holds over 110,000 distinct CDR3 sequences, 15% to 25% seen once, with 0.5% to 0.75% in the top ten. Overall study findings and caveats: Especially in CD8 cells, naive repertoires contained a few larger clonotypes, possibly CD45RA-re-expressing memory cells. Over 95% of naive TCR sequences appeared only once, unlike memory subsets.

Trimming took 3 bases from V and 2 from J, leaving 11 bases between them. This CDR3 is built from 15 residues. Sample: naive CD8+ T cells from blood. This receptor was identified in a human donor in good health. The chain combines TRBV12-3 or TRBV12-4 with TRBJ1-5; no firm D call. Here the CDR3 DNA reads TGTGCCAGCAGTTTGAGGAGTGGAGGCAATCAGCCCCAGCATTTT. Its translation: CASSLRSGGNQPQHF.